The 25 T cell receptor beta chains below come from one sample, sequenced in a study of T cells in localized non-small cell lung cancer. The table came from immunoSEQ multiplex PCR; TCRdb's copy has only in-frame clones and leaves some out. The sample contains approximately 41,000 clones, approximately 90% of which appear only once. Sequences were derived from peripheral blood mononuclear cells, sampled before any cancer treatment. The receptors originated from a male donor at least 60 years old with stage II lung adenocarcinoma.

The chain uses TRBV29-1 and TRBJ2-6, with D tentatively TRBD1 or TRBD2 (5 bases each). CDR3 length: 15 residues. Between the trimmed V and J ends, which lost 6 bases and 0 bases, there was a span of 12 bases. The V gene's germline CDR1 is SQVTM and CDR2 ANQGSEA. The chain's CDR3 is CSVATGGSGANVLTF. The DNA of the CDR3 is TGCAGCGTGGCAACTGGGGGCTCTGGGGCCAACGTCCTGACTTTC.

The CDR3 DNA reads TGTGCCTGCTCGCCCACAGGGTCGGGACAGCCCCAGCATTTT. This translates into CACSPTGSGQPQHF. V is TRBV30 and J is TRBJ1-5, with a weak D call TRBD1 (6 bases). Per germline, CDR1 GTSNPN and CDR2 SVGIG (reference sequence). V dropped 6 bases and J dropped 7 bases, with 19 bases sitting between them. The CDR3 has 14 residues.

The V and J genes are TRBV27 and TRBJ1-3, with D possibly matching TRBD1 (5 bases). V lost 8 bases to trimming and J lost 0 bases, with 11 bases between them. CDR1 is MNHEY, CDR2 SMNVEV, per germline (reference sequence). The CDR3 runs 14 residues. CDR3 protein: CASADSYSGNTIYF. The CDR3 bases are TGTGCCAGCGCCGACAGTTACTCTGGAAACACCATATATTTT.

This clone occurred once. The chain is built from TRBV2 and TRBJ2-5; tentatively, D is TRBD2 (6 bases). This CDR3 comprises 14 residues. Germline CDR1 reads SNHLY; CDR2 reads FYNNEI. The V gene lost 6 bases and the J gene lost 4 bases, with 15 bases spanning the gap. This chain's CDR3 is CASRVGGLGETQYF. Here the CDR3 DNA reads TGTGCCAGCAGGGTGGGAGGACTGGGAGAGACCCAGTACTTC.

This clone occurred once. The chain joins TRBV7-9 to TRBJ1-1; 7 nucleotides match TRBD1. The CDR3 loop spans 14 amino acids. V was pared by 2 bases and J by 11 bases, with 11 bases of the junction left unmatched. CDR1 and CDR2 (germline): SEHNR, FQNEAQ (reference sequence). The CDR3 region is CASSLRQGRDDAFF. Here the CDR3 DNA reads TGTGCCAGCAGCTTACGACAGGGAAGGGATGACGCTTTCTTT.

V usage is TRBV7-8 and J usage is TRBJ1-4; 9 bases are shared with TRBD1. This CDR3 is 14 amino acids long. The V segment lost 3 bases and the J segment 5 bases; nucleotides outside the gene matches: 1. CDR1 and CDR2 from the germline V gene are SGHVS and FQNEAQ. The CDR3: CASSFGQGNEKLFF. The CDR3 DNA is TGTGCCAGCAGCTTTGGACAGGGGAATGAAAAACTGTTTTTT.

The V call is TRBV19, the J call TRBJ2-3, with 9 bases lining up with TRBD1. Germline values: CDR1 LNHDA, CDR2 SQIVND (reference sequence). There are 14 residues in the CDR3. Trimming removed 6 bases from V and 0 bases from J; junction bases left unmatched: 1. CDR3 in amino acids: CASRDRGSTDTQYF. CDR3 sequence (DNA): TGTGCCAGTAGAGACAGGGGGAGCACAGATACGCAGTATTTT.

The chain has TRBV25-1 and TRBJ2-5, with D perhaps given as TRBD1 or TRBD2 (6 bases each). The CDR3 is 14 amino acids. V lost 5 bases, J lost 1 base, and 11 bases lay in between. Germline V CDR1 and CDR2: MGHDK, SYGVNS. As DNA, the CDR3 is TGTGCCAGCAGTAGGGGGGACGTCCAAGAGACCCAGTACTTC. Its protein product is CASSRGDVQETQYF.

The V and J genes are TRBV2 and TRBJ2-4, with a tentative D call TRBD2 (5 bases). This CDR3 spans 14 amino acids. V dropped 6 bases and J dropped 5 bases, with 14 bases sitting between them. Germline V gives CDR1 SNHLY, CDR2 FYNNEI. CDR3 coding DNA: TGTGCCAGCAGGGGCGAGGGTCCTCAAAACATTCAGTACTTC. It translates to CASRGEGPQNIQYF. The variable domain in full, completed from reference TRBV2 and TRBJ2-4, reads EPEVTQTPSHQVTQMGQEVILRCVPISNHLYFYWYRQILGQKVEFLVSFYNNEISEKSEIFDDQFSVERPDGSNFTLKIRSTKLEDSAMYFCASRGEGPQNIQYFGAGTRLSVL.

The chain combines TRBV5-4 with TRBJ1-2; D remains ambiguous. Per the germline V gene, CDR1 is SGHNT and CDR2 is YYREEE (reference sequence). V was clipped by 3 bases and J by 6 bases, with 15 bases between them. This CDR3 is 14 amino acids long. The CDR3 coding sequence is TGTGCCAGCAGCTCCGGGTCTGGCCTCAATGGCTACACCTTC. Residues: CASSSGSGLNGYTF.

CDR3 sequence: CASSFGGENIQYF. Written as DNA, the CDR3 is TGTGCCAGCAGCTTCGGGGGGGAAAACATTCAGTACTTC. This chain connects TRBV5-6 to TRBJ2-4; TRBD2 matches at 8 bases. The junction had 0 bases not matched to a gene; V was cut back by 2 bases and J by 5 bases. CDR3 length: 13 amino acids. In germline, CDR1 is SGHDT, CDR2 YYEEEE. The complete variable domain, with remaining parts taken from reference TRBV5-6 and TRBJ2-4, reads DAGVTQSPTHLIKTRGQQVTLRCSPKSGHDTVSWYQQALGQGPQFIFQYYEEEERQRGNFPDRFSGHQFPNYSSELNVNALLLGDSALYLCASSFGGENIQYFGAGTRLSVL.

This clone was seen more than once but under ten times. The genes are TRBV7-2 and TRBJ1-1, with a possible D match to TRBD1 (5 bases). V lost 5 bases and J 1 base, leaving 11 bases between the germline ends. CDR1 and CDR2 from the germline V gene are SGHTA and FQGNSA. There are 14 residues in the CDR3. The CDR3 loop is CASSVQVWNTEAFF. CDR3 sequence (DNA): TGTGCCAGCAGCGTACAGGTATGGAACACTGAAGCTTTCTTT.

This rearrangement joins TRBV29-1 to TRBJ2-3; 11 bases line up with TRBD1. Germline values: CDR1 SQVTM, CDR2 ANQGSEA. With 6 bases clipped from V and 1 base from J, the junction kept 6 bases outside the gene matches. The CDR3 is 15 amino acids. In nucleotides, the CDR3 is TGCAGCGTCAACGGGGGACAGGGGGGCACAGATACGCAGTATTTT. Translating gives CSVNGGQGGTDTQYF.

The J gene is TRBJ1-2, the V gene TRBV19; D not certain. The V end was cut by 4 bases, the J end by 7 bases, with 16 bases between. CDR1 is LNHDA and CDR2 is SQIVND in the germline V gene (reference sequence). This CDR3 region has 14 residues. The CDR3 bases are TGTGCCAGTAGTAGAGGGCGAAGGGAGTTTGGCTACACCTTC. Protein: CASSRGRREFGYTF.

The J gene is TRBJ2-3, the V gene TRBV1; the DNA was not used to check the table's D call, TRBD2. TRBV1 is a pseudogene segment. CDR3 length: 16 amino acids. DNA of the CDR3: TGCACCAGCAGCCAAGACCCCAGCGGGAGGGCCATTACGCAGTATTTT. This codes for CTSSQDPSGRAITQYF.

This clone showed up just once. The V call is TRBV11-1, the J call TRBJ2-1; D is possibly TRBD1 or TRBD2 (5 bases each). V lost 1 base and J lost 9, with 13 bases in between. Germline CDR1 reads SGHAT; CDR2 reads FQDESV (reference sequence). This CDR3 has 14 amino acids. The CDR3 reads CASSLEGSIGEQFF. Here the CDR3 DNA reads TGTGCCAGCAGCTTAGAGGGGAGCATAGGTGAGCAGTTCTTC. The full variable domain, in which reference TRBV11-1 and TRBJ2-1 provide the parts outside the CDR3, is EAEVAQSPRYKITEKSQAVAFWCDPISGHATLYWYRQILGQGPELLVQFQDESVVDDSQLPKDRFSAERLKGVDSTLKIQPAELGDSAMYLCASSLEGSIGEQFFGPGTRLTVL.

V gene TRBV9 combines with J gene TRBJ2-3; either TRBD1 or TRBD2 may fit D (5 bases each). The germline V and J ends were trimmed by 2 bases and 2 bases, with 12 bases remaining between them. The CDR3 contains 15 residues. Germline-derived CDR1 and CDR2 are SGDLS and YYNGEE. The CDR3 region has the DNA TGTGCCAGCAGCGTTCGGGGCCGAATCACAGATACGCAGTATTTT. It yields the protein CASSVRGRITDTQYF.

DNA of the CDR3: TGTGCCTGGAGTGGAGGAAACACCATATATTTT. Translating it yields CAWSGGNTIYF. The chain uses TRBV30 and TRBJ1-3; D gene uncertain. The CDR3 runs 11 residues. V was pared by 1 base and J by 4 bases, with 2 bases between. The V gene's germline CDR1 is GTSNPN and CDR2 SVGIG (reference sequence).

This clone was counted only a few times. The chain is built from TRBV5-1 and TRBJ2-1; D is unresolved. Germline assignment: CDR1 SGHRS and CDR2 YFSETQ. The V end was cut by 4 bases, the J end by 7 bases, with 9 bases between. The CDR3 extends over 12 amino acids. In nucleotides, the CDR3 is TGCGCCAGCAGCCCAGAGTTGAATGAGCAGTTCTTC. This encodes CASSPELNEQFF.

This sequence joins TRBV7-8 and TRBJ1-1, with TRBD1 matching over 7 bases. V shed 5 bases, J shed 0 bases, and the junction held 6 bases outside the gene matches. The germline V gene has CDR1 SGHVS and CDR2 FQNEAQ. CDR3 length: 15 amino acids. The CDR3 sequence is CASSRGQFMNTEAFF. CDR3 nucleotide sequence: TGTGCCAGCAGCAGGGGACAGTTCATGAACACTGAAGCTTTCTTT.

The CDR3 sequence: CASSLTGREQYF. The DNA of the CDR3 is TGTGCCAGCAGCCTCACAGGGAGGGAGCAGTACTTC. The gene calls are TRBV5-4 and TRBJ2-7; D may be TRBD1 or TRBD2 (6 bases each). Germline values: CDR1 SGHNT, CDR2 YYREEE (reference sequence). CDR3 length: 12 residues. Trimming shortened V by 4 bases and J by 7 bases, and 12 bases separated the two germline ends.

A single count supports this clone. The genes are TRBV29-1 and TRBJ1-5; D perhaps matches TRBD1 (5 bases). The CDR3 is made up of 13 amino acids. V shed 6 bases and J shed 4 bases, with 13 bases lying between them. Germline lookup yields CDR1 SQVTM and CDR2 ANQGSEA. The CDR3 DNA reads TGCAGCGTCCTGGGGGGGTTTAATCAGCCCCAGCATTTT. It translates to CSVLGGFNQPQHF.

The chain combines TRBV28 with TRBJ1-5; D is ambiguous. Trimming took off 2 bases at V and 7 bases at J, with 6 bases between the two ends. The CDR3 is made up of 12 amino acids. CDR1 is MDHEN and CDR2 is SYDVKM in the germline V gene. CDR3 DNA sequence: TGTGCCAGCAGTTTAAGTTCGCAGCCCCAGCATTTT. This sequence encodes CASSLSSQPQHF.

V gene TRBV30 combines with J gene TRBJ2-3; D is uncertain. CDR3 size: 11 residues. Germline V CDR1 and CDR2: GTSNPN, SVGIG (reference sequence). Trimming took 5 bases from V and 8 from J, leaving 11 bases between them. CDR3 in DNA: TGTGCCTGGGCTCCTTTGGGTACGCAGTATTTT. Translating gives CAWAPLGTQYF.

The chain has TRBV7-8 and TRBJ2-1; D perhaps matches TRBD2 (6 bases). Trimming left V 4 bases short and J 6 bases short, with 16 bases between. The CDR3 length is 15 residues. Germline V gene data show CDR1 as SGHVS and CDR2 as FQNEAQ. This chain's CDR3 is CASSWEVRQANEQFF. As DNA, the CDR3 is TGTGCCAGCAGCTGGGAGGTAAGGCAGGCCAATGAGCAGTTCTTC.